A single T cell receptor beta chain is shown here with its context. Antigen specificity is unknown. Per germline, CDR1 MNHEY and CDR2 SVGEGT. V lost 5 bases to trimming and J lost 0 bases, with 6 bases between them. This CDR3 is built from 13 residues. The data derive from a study of T cell responses to AZD1222 COVID-19 vaccine. Clones were sequenced by immunoSEQ multiplex PCR, and TCRdb holds only the in-frame ones, with some missing. The table records approximately 150,000 clones, more than 70% of them present only once. Study results and limitations: Most donors were white British, females outnumbered males, and clonal diversity was possibly underestimated.

The source was peripheral blood, collected 28 days after the second AZD1222 dose. The chain joins TRBV6-2 or TRBV6-3 to TRBJ2-3; D remains ambiguous. The TCR sequence derives from an adult who received the AZD1222 COVID-19 vaccine. CDR3 DNA: TGTGCCAGCAGTAGCCCTAGCACAGATACGCAGTATTTT. Translated, it gives CASSSPSTDTQYF.